The 23 T cell receptor beta chains presented below share a single source sample, sequenced in a study of beta chain features in type 1 diabetes. Expressed TCRB transcripts were sequenced, since all the RNA that had been isolated was reverse transcribed. The protocol was immunoSEQ multiplex PCR, while the TCRdb copy is restricted to in-frame clones and leaves out a portion. The sample has 860,000 or so clones, about a sixth seen once; the top ten hold 0.02% to 0.025%. Material: naive CD4+ T cells from blood. These receptors came from a woman under 30 in good health.

This clone was found a few times. The CDR3 reads CASSLRLAGGIGNEQFF. In DNA, the CDR3 is TGCGCCAGCAGCTTGAGACTAGCGGGAGGTATTGGCAATGAGCAGTTCTTC. This chain uses TRBV5-1 with TRBJ2-1, with TRBD2 matching 13 bases. The CDR3 extends over 17 amino acids. From germline, CDR1 is SGHRS and CDR2 YFSETQ. Trimming took 1 base from V and 6 from J; bases not matched to a gene: 7.

The chain couples TRBV6-5 to TRBJ2-5; 13 bases agree with TRBD2. Germline loops: CDR1 MNHEY, CDR2 SVGAGI. The CDR3 is 15 residues long. V dropped 4 bases and J dropped 6; count of bases not matched to a gene: 5. The CDR3 is CASSSGTSGIKTQYF. The CDR3, as DNA: TGTGCCAGCAGTTCCGGGACTAGCGGGATTAAGACCCAGTACTTC.

The sample holds a few counts of this clone. The J gene is TRBJ1-1, the V gene TRBV7-9, with TRBD1 matching over 7 bases. V was pared by 3 bases and J by 4 bases, with 8 bases of the junction left unmatched. The germline V gene has CDR1 SEHNR and CDR2 FQNEAQ (reference sequence). CDR3 size: 15 residues. CDR3 coding DNA: TGTGCCAGCAGCTTTGACAGGGTTCTCAGCACTGAAGCTTTCTTT. It specifies CASSFDRVLSTEAFF.

The chain uses TRBV29-1 and TRBJ1-1, with a possible D match to TRBD1 (5 bases). With 6 bases removed from V and 4 bases from J, the gap between germline ends came to 27 bases. Germline V CDR1 and CDR2: SQVTM, ANQGSEA. The length of the CDR3 is 17 residues. CDR3 amino acids: CSVALQVVNTRRTEAFF. The CDR3 nucleotides are TGCAGCGTCGCTTTACAGGTCGTCAACACAAGGCGCACTGAAGCTTTCTTT.

The chain joins TRBV27 to TRBJ2-2; 7 positions match TRBD1. V shed 4 bases and J 6 bases; nucleotides not matched to a gene: 5. Germline V gene lookup returns CDR1 MNHEY and CDR2 SMNVEV (reference sequence). This CDR3 is built from 14 residues. This CDR3 is CASSSTGWAGELFF. Written as DNA, the CDR3 is TGTGCCAGCAGTTCGACAGGGTGGGCCGGGGAGCTGTTTTTT.

The chain couples TRBV28 to TRBJ1-4; 9 bases align to TRBD1. The V and J ends lost 5 bases and 8 bases, in that order; junction bases with no gene match: 9. The CDR3 has 15 amino acids. Per germline, CDR1 MDHEN and CDR2 SYDVKM. The CDR3 protein is CASSVPGQGYEKLFF. CDR3 in DNA: TGTGCCAGCAGTGTACCGGGACAGGGTTACGAAAAACTGTTTTTT.

This clone was seen ten or more times. The chain is built from TRBV16 and TRBJ1-1; no reliable D call. The ends were cut back, 1 base at V and 7 bases at J, with 7 bases in the middle. The CDR3 is 12 residues long. The germline V gene encodes CDR1 KGHSY and CDR2 FQNENV. CDR3 nucleotide sequence: TGTGCCAGCAGCCAATTCCTCCGTGAAGCTTTCTTT. Its protein is CASSQFLREAFF.

The gene calls are TRBV4-3 and TRBJ2-1; D unresolved. The germline gives CDR1 LGHNA, CDR2 YSLEER. The V end was cut by 4 bases, the J end by 6 bases, with 10 bases between. The CDR3 spans 13 residues. CDR3 amino acids: CASSRAQTNEQFF. CDR3 coding DNA: TGCGCCAGCAGCCGAGCACAGACCAATGAGCAGTTCTTC.

This rearrangement joins TRBV14 to TRBJ2-3; no reliable D call. The germline V gene has CDR1 SGHDN and CDR2 FVKESK. The V gene lost 3 bases and the J gene lost 2 bases, with 18 bases spanning the gap. The CDR3 is 17 amino acids. The CDR3 bases are TGTGCCAGCAGCCACTTTTACTCATCCACCCCCACAGATACGCAGTATTTT. Protein sequence: CASSHFYSSTPTDTQYF.

The sample holds a few counts of this clone. The chain has TRBV10-3 and TRBJ2-3; D is undetermined. The CDR3 totals 12 residues. Germline assignment: CDR1 ENHRY and CDR2 SYGVKD. V was cut by 5 bases and J by 5 bases, with 8 bases left in between. The CDR3 is CAISLGLDTQYF. For the CDR3, the DNA is TGTGCCATCAGTTTAGGCTTAGATACGCAGTATTTT.

A few counts support this clone. This chain connects TRBV19 to TRBJ1-1; D possibly corresponds to TRBD1 (5 bases). V lost 3 bases and J lost 6, with 14 bases in between. This CDR3 spans 14 amino acids. Germline-derived CDR1 and CDR2 are LNHDA and SQIVND (reference sequence). CDR3 DNA sequence: TGTGCCAGTAGTATTCGGGGGACTCACGCTGAAGCTTTCTTT. Protein: CASSIRGTHAEAFF. Full variable domain (rest looked up from reference TRBV19 and TRBJ1-1): DGGITQSPKYLFRKEGQNVTLSCEQNLNHDAMYWYRQDPGQGLRLIYYSQIVNDFQKGDIAEGYSVSREKKESFPLTVTSAQKNPTAFYLCASSIRGTHAEAFFGQGTRLTVV.

The chain uses TRBV2 and TRBJ2-5; 10 bases fit TRBD2. Near its end, the DNA agrees better with TRBJ2-7, so the J call may be wrong. Germline CDR1 is SNHLY and CDR2 is FYNNEI. CDR3 size: 14 residues. The CDR3 DNA reads TGTGCCAGCAGTGCGAGCGGGGGGGTCTACGAGCAGTACTTC. Protein product: CASSASGGVYEQYF.

The chain recombines TRBV7-2 with TRBJ2-7; D is unclear. The CDR3 is 15 amino acids. Germline CDR1 SGHTA, CDR2 FQGNSA. The V gene lost 1 base and the J gene lost 4 bases, with 14 bases spanning the gap. CDR3 in amino acids: CASSLDRSWKYEQYF. The CDR3, as DNA: TGTGCCAGCAGCTTAGATCGTAGTTGGAAATACGAGCAGTACTTC.

The chain carries TRBV19 and TRBJ2-1; 11 bases fit TRBD1. The CDR3 covers 20 residues. The V segment lost 4 bases and the J segment 0 bases; nucleotides outside the gene matches: 14. Looked up from germline, CDR1 is LNHDA and CDR2 is SQIVND (reference sequence). DNA for the CDR3: TGTGCCAGTAGTAGAAGTCGGGACAGGGGGAACCCAAGCTCCTACAATGAGCAGTTCTTC. This gives the protein CASSRSRDRGNPSSYNEQFF.

This chain uses TRBV19 with TRBJ2-2; D ambiguous. The germline V gene has CDR1 LNHDA and CDR2 SQIVND (reference sequence). Trimming removed 6 bases at V and 6 bases at J, with 17 bases between. The CDR3 is 15 amino acids. CDR3 in amino acids: CASRGRVKRSGELFF. CDR3 nucleotide sequence: TGTGCCAGTAGAGGACGGGTTAAGCGCTCCGGGGAGCTGTTTTTT. Complete variable domain (other parts from reference TRBV19 and TRBJ2-2): DGGITQSPKYLFRKEGQNVTLSCEQNLNHDAMYWYRQDPGQGLRLIYYSQIVNDFQKGDIAEGYSVSREKKESFPLTVTSAQKNPTAFYLCASRGRVKRSGELFFGEGSRLTVL.

The chain is built from TRBV7-9 and TRBJ2-5; D gene unclear. In germline, CDR1 is SEHNR, CDR2 FQNEAQ (reference sequence). The germline V and J ends were trimmed by 10 bases and 1 base, with 7 bases remaining between them. The CDR3 totals 11 residues. This chain's CDR3 is CANTPQETQYF. CDR3 coding DNA: TGTGCCAACACGCCCCAAGAGACCCAGTACTTC.

This clone was detected a few times. The rearrangement joins TRBV9 to TRBJ1-2, with D possibly matching TRBD1 (5 bases). The CDR3 contains 13 residues. Trimming stripped 5 bases from V and 7 bases from J, with 15 bases between. Germline V gene sequence: CDR1 SGDLS, CDR2 YYNGEE. The CDR3 spells CASRPGGGVGYTF. The CDR3 DNA is TGTGCCAGCAGGCCTGGGGGAGGGGTTGGCTACACCTTC.

This chain joins TRBV4-2 and TRBJ2-3, with 8 nucleotides matching TRBD2. Germline CDR1 reads LGHNA; CDR2 reads YNFKEQ. The CDR3 runs 13 residues. V shed 5 bases, J shed 8 bases, and the junction held 6 bases outside the gene matches. In DNA, the CDR3 is TGTGCCAGCAGCTTAGGGAGCGGGAGTACGCAGTATTTT. This translates into CASSLGSGSTQYF.

The CDR3 nucleotides are TGTGCCAGCAGCTCCGGGACTAGCGGAGGAGATTACGAGCAGTACTTC. Amino acid sequence: CASSSGTSGGDYEQYF. The chain is built from TRBV7-2 and TRBJ2-7; 11 bases are shared with TRBD2. This CDR3 contains 16 residues. V was clipped by 4 bases and J by 4 bases; unmatched bases: 9. CDR1 and CDR2 (germline): SGHTA, FQGNSA. The entire variable domain, with the rest obtained from reference TRBV7-2 and TRBJ2-7, is as follows: GAGVSQSPSNKVTEKGKDVELRCDPISGHTALYWYRQSLGQGLEFLIYFQGNSAPDKSGLPSDRFSAERTGGSVSTLTIQRTQQEDSAVYLCASSSGTSGGDYEQYFGPGTRLTVT.

This clone was seen only once. The J gene is TRBJ1-1, the V gene TRBV6-5; D may be TRBD1 (5 bases). Germline V gives CDR1 MNHEY, CDR2 SVGAGI. Deletions cut 4 bases from V and 1 base from J, with 10 bases between. The CDR3 totals 14 residues. The CDR3 reads CASSFQGRNTEAFF. In DNA form, the CDR3 reads TGTGCCAGCAGTTTCCAGGGCAGGAACACTGAAGCTTTCTTT.

The chain has TRBV7-8 and TRBJ2-5; tentatively, D is TRBD1 (5 bases). This CDR3 is 16 amino acids long. Trimming took off 1 base at V and 7 bases at J, with 19 bases between the two ends. Germline CDR1 is SGHVS and CDR2 is FQNEAQ. Here the CDR3 reads CASSLETGRPLGTQYF. The CDR3 region has the DNA TGTGCCAGCAGCTTAGAAACAGGTCGCCCACTCGGGACCCAGTACTTC.

This clone was counted only a few times. The J gene is TRBJ2-3, the V gene TRBV5-1; 7 positions match TRBD2. Germline loops: CDR1 SGHRS, CDR2 YFSETQ. This CDR3 region has 12 residues. The V segment lost 3 bases and the J segment 5 bases; nucleotides outside the gene matches: 0. CDR3 coding DNA: TGCGCCAGCAGCTCTAGCGGAGATACGCAGTATTTT. Translating gives CASSSSGDTQYF.

The table lists this clone with a few counts. The sample contains more than one DNA sequence encoding this CDR3. The gene calls are TRBV9 and TRBJ2-5; D is ambiguous. This CDR3 spans 13 amino acids. V shed 0 bases and J shed 3 bases, with 6 bases lying between them. Looked up from germline, CDR1 is SGDLS and CDR2 is YYNGEE. The CDR3 coding sequence is TGTGCCAGCAGCGTAGGGGCGGAAGAGACCCAGTACTTC. It codes for CASSVGAEETQYF.